This TCR beta chain was documented in a study of breast tumors, draining lymph nodes, adjacent tissues. Each CDR3 protein is one row after TCRdb ran MiXCR on the multiplex PCR reads. The table lists about 130,000 distinct CDR3 sequences, approximately 21% of them singletons, with roughly 2% in the top ten. In regard to this clonotype: Its antigen is currently unknown. A read error may account for a junction end that differs from germline.

Breast cancer patients provided tissue from their axillary draining lymph nodes. Per germline, CDR1 MGHDK and CDR2 SYGVNS. The CDR3 length is 14 residues. Study observations and caveats: That most tumor T cells come from lymph nodes remained unproven.

The genes are TRBV25-1 and TRBJ2-7, with D perhaps matching TRBD1 (6 bases). The sequencing sample was made of axillary lymph node tissue. This clonotype was sampled from a female donor with breast cancer. Some clones in this sample may be carry-over from other donors' samples. The CDR3 here is CASRGGQPSYEQCF. CDR3 coding DNA: TGTGCCAGCAGAGGAGGACAGCCCTCCTACGAGCAGTGCTTC.